The 22 T cell receptor beta chains below were found in one sample sequenced in a study of blood T cell repertoires in COVID-19. The data were produced by immunoSEQ multiplex PCR, yet TCRdb's version contains in-frame clones alone and is incomplete. This table holds about 25,000 clones, roughly 89% found once. The sequencing sample was made of peripheral blood. Receptors originate from a man between 70 and 80 years old with active COVID-19.

This clone has a handful of counts. This chain uses TRBV6-5 with TRBJ2-1, with 13 nucleotides matching TRBD2. The CDR3 is 15 amino acids. Germline CDR1 MNHEY, CDR2 SVGAGI. V lost 5 bases, J lost 7 bases, and 5 bases stayed unmatched. The CDR3: CASSPTSGGGNEQFF. The CDR3 nucleotides are TGTGCCAGCAGTCCCACTAGCGGGGGGGGGAATGAGCAGTTCTTC.

This chain connects TRBV19 to TRBJ2-1; 9 bases are shared with TRBD1. The V gene's germline CDR1 is LNHDA and CDR2 SQIVND (reference sequence). The CDR3 sequence is 17 residues long. The J segment lost 7 bases and the V segment lost 3 bases, leaving 13 bases of the junction unmatched. The DNA for the CDR3 is TGTGCCAGTAGTATGGAGTTTGGACAGGGGCGTCGTAATGAGCAGTTCTTC. The encoded protein is CASSMEFGQGRRNEQFF.

The rearrangement links TRBV18 to TRBJ1-3; a weak D match, TRBD1 (6 bases). The ends were cut back, 3 bases at V and 0 bases at J, with 12 bases in the middle. The CDR3 extends over 16 amino acids. Germline assignment: CDR1 KGHSH and CDR2 LQKENI. CDR3 protein: CASSPAGDPSGNTIYF. The CDR3 DNA follows: TGTGCCAGCTCACCTGCAGGGGACCCCTCTGGAAACACCATATATTTT.

V usage is TRBV7-3 and J usage is TRBJ2-7, with D possibly matching TRBD2 (7 bases). In germline, CDR1 is SGHTA, CDR2 FQGTGA. There are 14 residues in the CDR3. With 2 bases removed from V and 4 bases from J, the gap between germline ends came to 12 bases. The chain's CDR3 is CASSLGGAGYEQYF. Here the CDR3 DNA reads TGTGCCAGCAGCTTAGGGGGGGCAGGTTACGAGCAGTACTTC.

The chain has TRBV4-3 and TRBJ2-3; 13 bases match TRBD2. Germline V CDR1 and CDR2: LGHNA, YSLEER. Trimming removed 0 bases from V and 6 bases from J; junction bases left unmatched: 12. The CDR3 is 19 residues long. CDR3 residues: CASSQDPPGLAGAADTQYF. The CDR3 DNA reads as TGCGCCAGCAGCCAAGATCCCCCTGGACTAGCGGGGGCCGCCGATACGCAGTATTTT.

The gene calls are TRBV28 and TRBJ2-2; no firm D call. CDR1 MDHEN and CDR2 SYDVKM come from the germline V gene. V lost 5 bases, J lost 5 bases, and 18 bases lay in between. The CDR3 is 16 amino acids. In DNA form, the CDR3 reads TGTGCCAGCAGTACTTACCAGACACTCCATACCGGGGAGCTGTTTTTT. Protein product: CASSTYQTLHTGELFF.

V usage is TRBV30 and J usage is TRBJ1-1; 8 bases fit TRBD1. The CDR3 runs to 13 residues. The trim removed 8 bases at V and 1 base at J, leaving 6 bases unmatched. Looked up from germline, CDR1 is GTSNPN and CDR2 is SVGIG (reference sequence). CDR3 in DNA: TGTGCCGGGACAGGATATCGGAACACTGAAGCTTTCTTT. It encodes CAGTGYRNTEAFF. Filled out from reference TRBV30 and TRBJ1-1, the complete variable domain reads SQTIHQWPATLVQPVGSPLSLECTVEGTSNPNLYWYRQAAGRGLQLLFYSVGIGQISSEVPQNLSASRPQDRQFILSSKKLLLSDSGFYLCAGTGYRNTEAFFGQGTRLTVV.

The CDR3 loop is CSASNRPYEQYF. CDR3 bases: TGCAGTGCTAGTAACAGGCCCTACGAGCAGTACTTC. This sequence joins TRBV20-1 and TRBJ2-7, with D maybe TRBD1 (5 bases). The germline CDR1 and CDR2 sequences are DFQATT and SNEGSKA (reference sequence). The CDR3 spans 12 residues. Trimming pared 3 bases from V and 2 bases from J, leaving 8 bases between.

This chain joins TRBV11-2 and TRBJ1-2; 9 nucleotides align to TRBD1. V trimming: 5 bases; J trimming: 8 bases; junction bases outside the gene matches: 12. The CDR3 has 15 amino acids. Germline values: CDR1 SGHAT, CDR2 FQNNGV. CDR3 in DNA: TGTGCCAGCAGCCCGATCTACGGGACAGGGTACGGCTACACCTTC. Translation gives CASSPIYGTGYGYTF.

The rearrangement links TRBV19 to TRBJ2-5; D might be TRBD2 (6 bases). Trimming pared 0 bases from V and 5 bases from J, leaving 10 bases between. The CDR3 length is 14 residues. Per the germline V gene, CDR1 is LNHDA and CDR2 is SQIVND (reference sequence). CDR3 loop: CASSIELARETQYF. The CDR3 bases are TGTGCCAGTAGTATAGAGCTAGCGAGGGAGACCCAGTACTTC.

The chain joins TRBV19 to TRBJ2-5, with 7 bases lining up with TRBD1. From germline, CDR1 is LNHDA and CDR2 SQIVND (reference sequence). The CDR3 is 16 residues long. With 10 bases clipped from V and 2 bases from J, the junction kept 16 bases outside the gene matches. The CDR3 DNA is TGTGCCACCTCACCTTTGACAGGGCGAGGGCAAGAGACCCAGTACTTC. Its translation: CATSPLTGRGQETQYF.

This clone was counted between two and nine times. In DNA form, the CDR3 reads TGTGCCACCAGCAGAGCCCCTTCTTTGGGAGGGACGTGGGAGCAGTACTTC. Protein product: CATSRAPSLGGTWEQYF. This chain connects TRBV15 to TRBJ2-7, with 7 bases matching TRBD2. The CDR3 extends over 17 amino acids. Germline CDR1 LNHNV, CDR2 YYDKDF (reference sequence). Trimming at V came to 1 base and at J to 7 bases, leaving 16 bases not matched to a gene.

V gene TRBV27 combines with J gene TRBJ2-7; D perhaps matches TRBD2 (7 bases). Trimming removed 3 bases at V and 6 bases at J, with 18 bases between. Germline V CDR1 and CDR2: MNHEY, SMNVEV (reference sequence). CDR3 size: 15 residues. The CDR3 region is CASSFLGSGGGEQYF. The CDR3 DNA is TGTGCCAGCAGTTTCCTAGGGTCGGGGGGCGGCGAGCAGTACTTC.

In this sample, this clone turned up a few times. CDR3 sequence: CASSSQIGDRESYEQYF. The CDR3 DNA sequence: TGTGCCAGCAGCTCACAAATTGGGGACAGGGAATCCTACGAGCAGTACTTC. V and J are TRBV7-9 and TRBJ2-7; TRBD1 aligns across 9 bases. CDR3 length: 17 amino acids. The V gene end was trimmed by 4 bases and the J gene end by 1 base; junction bases not matched to a gene: 11. CDR1 SEHNR and CDR2 FQNEAQ come from the germline V gene (reference sequence).

The V call is TRBV24-1, the J call TRBJ2-3; 8 bases align to TRBD2. The CDR3 sequence is 20 residues long. Trimming took 5 bases from V and 2 from J; bases not matched to a gene: 20. Per the germline V gene, CDR1 is KGHDR and CDR2 is SFDVKD. CDR3 nucleotide sequence: TGTGCCACCAGTGGTCTGTCGGCGGACGGTAGCGGGGAAATCACAGATACGCAGTATTTT. Translation: CATSGLSADGSGEITDTQYF.

This chain links TRBV5-6 with TRBJ1-1; D is unresolved. Trimming left V 4 bases short and J 6 bases short, with 13 bases between. The germline gives CDR1 SGHDT, CDR2 YYEEEE. The CDR3 is made up of 13 amino acids. The CDR3 nucleotides read TGTGCCAGCAGCCTGTCGGGAGCGGCTGAAGCTTTCTTT. It translates to CASSLSGAAEAFF.

V is TRBV3-1 (or the pseudogene TRBV3-2) and J is TRBJ1-2; D possibly corresponds to TRBD1 (5 bases). The V end lost 6 bases, the J end lost 4 bases, and 12 bases lay between the germline ends. CDR3 length: 13 residues. Germline V gene lookup returns CDR1 LGHDT and CDR2 YNNKEL (reference sequence). In DNA form, the CDR3 reads TGTGCCAGCAGAACGACAGCGGGCTATGGCTACACCTTC. Amino acids: CASRTTAGYGYTF.

CDR3 DNA: TGTGCCAGCAGCGCCGGACACCAGACAGATACGCAGTATTTT. Translated: CASSAGHQTDTQYF. The V call is TRBV7-9, the J call TRBJ2-3; the D gene is possibly TRBD1 (5 bases). The V and J ends lost 5 bases and 3 bases respectively, with 12 bases between them. This CDR3 is 14 amino acids long. The germline CDR1 and CDR2 sequences are SEHNR and FQNEAQ (reference sequence).

The chain has TRBV6-5 and TRBJ1-4, with D maybe TRBD1 (6 bases). The CDR3 is made up of 14 amino acids. CDR1 and CDR2 from the germline V gene are MNHEY and SVGAGI. Trimming cost V 5 bases and J 8 bases, with 15 bases left between them. The CDR3, as DNA: TGTGCCAGCAGTCGGGACACCATAGCCGAAAAACTGTTTTTT. Encoded protein: CASSRDTIAEKLFF.

The V gene is TRBV27, the J gene TRBJ2-3; 9 positions agree with TRBD2. CDR1 and CDR2 from the germline V gene are MNHEY and SMNVEV (reference sequence). The CDR3 is 19 amino acids. Trimming at V came to 0 bases and at J to 1 base, leaving 11 bases not matched to a gene. CDR3 in DNA: TGTGCCAGCAGTTTATCTTCGGCTAGCGGGGCCCTCGGCACAGATACGCAGTATTTT. Encoded protein: CASSLSSASGALGTDTQYF.

This rearrangement joins TRBV7-9 to TRBJ2-5, with 9 bases aligning to TRBD2. The CDR3 runs to 18 residues. CDR1 is SEHNR and CDR2 is FQNEAQ in the germline V gene (reference sequence). Trimming removed 3 bases from V and 2 bases from J; junction bases left unmatched: 13. CDR3 nucleotide sequence: TGTGCCAGCAGCTTTCCGTCGGTCAAGCGGGGGGCGCAAGAGACCCAGTACTTC. It specifies CASSFPSVKRGAQETQYF.

J is TRBJ1-1 and V is TRBV29-1; D perhaps matches TRBD1 (6 bases). The germline gives CDR1 SQVTM, CDR2 ANQGSEA. The CDR3 has 14 amino acids. V lost 6 bases to trimming and J lost 6 bases, with 20 bases between them. The CDR3 is CSVHPAQGSSEAFF. CDR3 DNA: TGCAGCGTCCACCCAGCACAGGGATCCTCTGAAGCTTTCTTT.